Below are 10 T cell receptor beta chains sequenced from a single sample in a study of molecular identifiers for immune sequencing clone quantification. TCRdb re-called the PCR reads through MiXCR, storing one row per CDR3 protein. The sample includes about 70,000 distinct CDR3 sequences, under 20% of them seen just once. The material sequenced was naive CD8+ T cells from blood, with Jurkat cell RNA spiked in. Regarding subset: FACS-sorted CD8+CD4-CCR7+CD45RA+ naive T cells. These receptors were obtained from a human donor in good health. Some libraries in this study had Jurkat cell RNA spiked in.

Comment on this clonotype: At one of its ends the junction is not consistent with the germline gene, which may arise from a read error. As DNA, the CDR3 is TGTGCCAGCAGCGGTGAGGGAGAAGGGTCCTACAGTGAGCAGTTCTTC. Translated, it gives CASSGEGEGSYSEQFF. The chain has TRBV5-6 and TRBJ2-1; perhaps TRBD2 as D (5 bases). The length of the CDR3 is 16 residues. Looked up from germline, CDR1 is SGHDT and CDR2 is YYEEEE.

This clonotype came up once. The CDR3 ends on some other residue instead of the conserved phenylalanine or tryptophan, so this is likely a read error. V gene TRBV4-3 combines with J gene TRBJ1-1; D not certain. V shed 0 bases and J shed 1 base, with 9 bases lying between them. Germline V gene lookup returns CDR1 LGHNA and CDR2 YSLEER. The length of the CDR3 is 15 residues. The CDR3 DNA sequence: TGCGCCAGCAGCCAAGAGAGGGAGACGAACACTGAAGCTTTCTCT. Protein sequence: CASSQERETNTEAFS.

On this clonotype: A much larger clone differs by one base, so this may be a read error. The gene calls are TRBV5-1 and TRBJ2-2, with 10 bases lining up with TRBD1. The CDR3 is 16 residues long. Trimming took 8 bases from V and 6 from J; bases not matched to a gene: 13. From germline, CDR1 is SGHRS and CDR2 YFSETQ. The CDR3 sequence is CARSPGTGVTPGELFF. CDR3 bases: TGCGCCAGAAGCCCAGGGACAGGGGTCACTCCCGGGGAGCTGTTTTTT.

The chain combines TRBV6-5 with TRBJ2-7, with D maybe TRBD2 (5 bases). The V gene's germline CDR1 is MNHEY and CDR2 SVGAGI. V dropped 6 bases and J dropped 5 bases, with 20 bases sitting between them. The CDR3 runs 15 residues. The CDR3 bases are TGTGCCAGCAGCCTTGAGGAGGCGGTCATGGACGAGCAGTACTTC. This encodes CASSLEEAVMDEQYF.

At least ten counts were recorded for this clonotype. The CDR3 DNA follows: TGTGCCAGCAGTTTCGTGGAGGTTCCTACCGGGGAGCTGTTTTTT. Translation gives CASSFVEVPTGELFF. This chain links TRBV27 with TRBJ2-2; D might be TRBD2 (5 bases). The CDR3 consists of 15 residues. Germline CDR1 and CDR2: MNHEY and SMNVEV (reference sequence). Trimming took off 3 bases at V and 5 bases at J, with 13 bases between the two ends.

The chain joins TRBV4-1 to TRBJ2-1, with 8 nucleotides matching TRBD2. CDR1 and CDR2 from the germline V gene are MGHRA and YSYEKL. The J segment lost 3 bases and the V segment lost 5 bases, leaving 12 bases of the junction unmatched. This CDR3 has 17 amino acids. For the CDR3, the DNA is TGCGCCAGCAGCAACCACGGAGCGGGAGCGGTCTACAATGAGCAGTTCTTC. Residues: CASSNHGAGAVYNEQFF.

Of note for this clonotype: A much larger clone differs by one base, so this may be a read error. This is likely a read error, given that the CDR3 carries no conserved phenylalanine or tryptophan at its end. The genes are TRBV6-2 or TRBV6-3 and TRBJ2-1; no reliable D call. The germline CDR1 and CDR2 sequences are MNHEY and SVGEGT. V lost 7 bases to trimming and J lost 0 bases, with 7 bases between them. The CDR3 is 13 amino acids. CDR3 in DNA: TGTGCCAGCACTCAGAGCTCCTACAATGAGCAGTTCATC. Translated: CASTQSSYNEQFI.

A word on this clonotype: One end of the junction fails to match germline, which may point to a read error. The chain links TRBV11-2 to TRBJ2-1; D is undetermined. This CDR3 has 13 residues. The germline V gene has CDR1 SGHAT and CDR2 FQNNGV. In nucleotides, the CDR3 is TGTGCCAACAGCTTAGGTCTCTACAATGAGCAGTTCTTC. Protein product: CANSLGLYNEQFF.

This clonotype was recorded at least ten times. The chain's CDR3 is CSASGLAGDYNEQFF. CDR3 in DNA: TGCAGTGCTAGCGGACTAGCGGGGGACTACAATGAGCAGTTCTTC. This sequence joins TRBV20-1 and TRBJ2-1, with 13 positions matching TRBD2. Per the germline V gene, CDR1 is DFQATT and CDR2 is SNEGSKA (reference sequence). Trimming removed 3 bases from V and 3 bases from J; junction bases left unmatched: 2. The CDR3 is made up of 15 amino acids.

In this sample, this clonotype turned up a few times. The chain joins TRBV7-3 to TRBJ2-1, with 7 bases identical to TRBD2. J gave up 0 bases and V 5 bases, and 1 base lay outside the gene matches. There are 14 residues in the CDR3. Germline V gives CDR1 SGHTA, CDR2 FQGTGA. The chain's CDR3 is CASSLADSYNEQFF. In DNA, the CDR3 is TGTGCCAGCAGCCTAGCGGACTCCTACAATGAGCAGTTCTTC.